What follows is one TCR beta chain and its context. It lacks a known antigen. Per-base qualities were not stored, and no clone one base away is much larger. The data were taken from a study of blood T cell repertoires in COVID-19 (dated by TCRdb to the early 2020s). Regarding the complete study: Samples covering the acute and convalescent phases of COVID-19 were provided by collaborators in the United States, Italy and Spain. The prospective study material was composed of cDNA or gDNA derived from T cells, B-cell-depleted T cells, or PBMCs. Deeply sampled blood TCRbeta repertoires from subjects exposed to, actively infected with, or recovered from COVID-19 were included in the dataset. The repertoires were released in a freely available public database intended as a resource for research on the immune response to SARS-CoV-2. The samples were drawn from the first 160 participants of the ongoing ImmuneRACE study and from 1,254 subjects provided by 6 global collaborators. A de-identified subject ID, COVID-19 status, age in years and sex were almost always included in the sample metadata. Where available, HLA class I and class II types were taken from metadata supplied by the sample provider and were not determined by assay-based typing.

The collaborating institutions used their own protocols to collect whole blood in K2EDTA tubes. Collaborator samples were shipped for TCRbeta analysis as frozen whole blood, isolated PBMCs, or DNA extracted from either sample type. TCRbeta CDR3 regions were amplified from genomic DNA using the immunoSEQ Assay, a bias-controlled multiplex PCR. The paper's data handling went like this. The number of nucleated cells in each sample was estimated from the amplification of reference gene primers within the assay. To quantify the absolute abundance of each unique TCRbeta CDR3 rearrangement, sequence reads were collapsed and filtered. For each sample, productive Simpson clonality was calculated as the square root of Simpson's diversity index across productive rearrangements. This is the immuneACCESS table as TCRdb keeps it, with only in-frame sequences that have V and J called. A part of the clones is gone; compared with another copy, unresolved V genes explain less than half, and the rest is unexplained. V and J calls and clone size follow that table, whereas D and trimming were derived from the DNA. The sample table records 100,000 to 140,000 clones; 80% to 95% of these occur just once. The ten largest clones represent more than 0.9% of the sample.

The CDR3 holds 12 amino acids from the cysteine to the phenylalanine. Just CDR3 DNA is preserved here, 36 bases in frame from base 1. V and J are truncated by 2 bases and 7 bases respectively, leaving an intervening sequence of 8 bases. What the study reported, not specific to this receptor: How much clinical and demographic metadata was included differed by source and by participant, and the metadata was provided uncurated.

The material sequenced was peripheral blood. The source of this sequence is a woman aged 30 to 39 with acute or convalescent COVID-19. This chain is built from TRBV12-3 or TRBV12-4 and TRBJ1-2; the D gene lacks a confident call. Read as DNA, the sequence is TGTGCCAGCAGTTTAATCGGAGGTGGCTACACCTTC. The translation is CASSLIGGGYTF.